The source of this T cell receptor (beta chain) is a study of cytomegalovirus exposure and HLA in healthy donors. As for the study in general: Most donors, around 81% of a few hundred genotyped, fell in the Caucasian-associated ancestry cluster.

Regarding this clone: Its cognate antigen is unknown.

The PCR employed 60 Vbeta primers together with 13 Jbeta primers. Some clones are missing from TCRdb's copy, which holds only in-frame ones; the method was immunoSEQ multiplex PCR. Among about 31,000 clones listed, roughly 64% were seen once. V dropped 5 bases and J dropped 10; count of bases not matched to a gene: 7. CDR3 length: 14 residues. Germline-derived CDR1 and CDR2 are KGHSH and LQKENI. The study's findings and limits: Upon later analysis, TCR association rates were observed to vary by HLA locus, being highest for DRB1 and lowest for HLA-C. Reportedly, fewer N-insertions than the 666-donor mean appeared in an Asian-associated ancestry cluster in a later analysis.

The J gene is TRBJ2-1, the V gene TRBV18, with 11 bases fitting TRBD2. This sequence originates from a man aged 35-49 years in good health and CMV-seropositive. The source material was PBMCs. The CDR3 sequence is CASSVAGGPGEQFF. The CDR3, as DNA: TGTGCCAGCTCAGTAGCGGGGGGGCCCGGCGAGCAGTTCTTC. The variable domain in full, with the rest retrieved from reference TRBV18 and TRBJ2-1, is NAGVMQNPRHLVRRRGQEARLRCSPMKGHSHVYWYRQLPEEGLKFMVYLQKENIIDESGMPKERFSAEFPKEGPSILRIQQVVRGDSAAYFCASSVAGGPGEQFFGPGTRLTVL.